This T cell receptor beta chain was recovered during a study of spatial heterogeneity in lung cancer. Looking at the study overall: Sequence detection consistently recorded a greater number of beta-chain than alpha-chain sequences.

Individually, TCR cDNA molecules were each labelled with a unique molecular identifier. TCRdb passed the 5' RACE reads through MiXCR, listing each CDR3 protein once. The table shows more than 2,000 distinct CDR3 sequences, with roughly 7.8% occurring only once. Germline CDR1 reads SGHDT; CDR2 reads YYEEEE. This CDR3 is built from 16 residues. The V and J ends lost 1 base and 7 bases respectively, with 15 bases between them. Documented time point: sample taken at primary tumor resection. A total of approximately 69 untreated early-stage non-small cell lung cancer patients served as donors. Sequencing covered unsorted whole RNA taken from tumor, nontumor lung or frozen PBMC.

The chain is built from TRBV5-6 and TRBJ1-6; a weak D match, TRBD1 (5 bases). The sequences come from normal lung tissue next to the tumor, collected at surgery. This receptor was taken from a female donor with early-stage non-small cell lung cancer. The CDR3 reads CASSLISGRENSPLHF. CDR3 DNA sequence: TGTGCCAGCAGCTTGATTTCGGGCAGGGAGAATTCACCCCTCCACTTT. Variable domain in full (rest from reference TRBV5-6 and TRBJ1-6): DAGVTQSPTHLIKTRGQQVTLRCSPKSGHDTVSWYQQALGQGPQFIFQYYEEEERQRGNFPDRFSGHQFPNYSSELNVNALLLGDSALYLCASSLISGRENSPLHFGNGTRLTVT.